These 9 T cell receptor beta chains share one sample of origin, sequenced in a study of regulatory T cells in long-lasting Graves disease. Arm-PCR of CDR3 regions with iRepertoire HTBI primers generated TCR beta libraries. A single record per CDR3 protein comes from TCRdb applying MiXCR to the multiplex PCR reads. The sample consists of a few hundred thousand distinct CDR3 sequences, 20% to 30% of them appearing once. Time point indicated: persistent/refractory GD, antithyroid drugs over 5 years with positive TRAb. PBMC-derived RNA was used for the TCR library. The sequencing here drew on peripheral blood mononuclear cells (PBMCs), taken when the disease was refractory, from a patient treated with antithyroid drugs. Receptors originate from a female donor with Graves disease.

This clonotype was seen more than once but under ten times. The V and J genes are TRBV6-5 and TRBJ2-7; 10 bases match TRBD2. CDR1 and CDR2 (germline): MNHEY, SVGAGI. The CDR3 totals 16 residues. The V and J ends lost 2 bases and 4 bases, in that order; junction bases with no gene match: 8. CDR3 sequence reads: CASSYPSHSGRYEQYF. As DNA, the CDR3 is TGTGCCAGCAGTTACCCATCACATAGCGGGAGGTACGAGCAGTACTTC.

This clonotype was counted many times. The chain combines TRBV6-2 or TRBV6-3 with TRBJ2-2; 9 bases are shared with TRBD2. The CDR3 length is 15 residues. Germline CDR1 MNHEY, CDR2 SVGEGT. V shed 6 bases and J 1 base; nucleotides not matched to a gene: 3. CDR3 protein: CASRGTSLNTGELFF. CDR3 in DNA: TGTGCCAGCAGGGGGACTAGCTTGAACACCGGGGAGCTGTTTTTT.

This clonotype showed up just a few times. This rearrangement joins TRBV18 to TRBJ1-1, with a tentative D call TRBD1 (5 bases). Germline V gene lookup returns CDR1 KGHSH and CDR2 LQKENI. The ends were cut back, 3 bases at V and 8 bases at J, with 10 bases in the middle. The length of the CDR3 is 12 residues. CDR3 in DNA: TGTGCCAGCTCACCTAGGCGGGGCGAAGCTTTCTTT. As protein: CASSPRRGEAFF.

This chain connects TRBV19 to TRBJ2-2; the D is unclear. With 3 bases removed from V and 0 bases from J, the gap between germline ends came to 14 bases. The germline V gene has CDR1 LNHDA and CDR2 SQIVND (reference sequence). This CDR3 spans 17 amino acids. CDR3 sequence reads: CASSIFIQTANTGELFF. Here the CDR3 DNA reads TGTGCCAGTAGTATTTTTATACAGACCGCGAACACCGGGGAGCTGTTTTTT.

This clonotype has only a few counts. This chain connects TRBV5-1 to TRBJ1-1; 9 positions agree with TRBD1. The germline V gene has CDR1 SGHRS and CDR2 YFSETQ. The CDR3 contains 18 residues. Trimming removed 1 base from V and 0 bases from J; junction bases left unmatched: 10. CDR3 sequence: CASSLQPGQGTMNTEAFF. CDR3 sequence (DNA): TGCGCCAGCAGCTTGCAACCGGGACAGGGAACTATGAACACTGAAGCTTTCTTT.

This clonotype was observed a few times. V and J are TRBV29-1 and TRBJ2-7; D gene unclear. V shed 4 bases and J shed 4 bases, with 8 bases lying between them. The CDR3 spans 11 residues. CDR1 and CDR2 from the germline V gene are SQVTM and ANQGSEA. DNA of the CDR3: TGCAGCGTTGCTATGGGGTACGAGCAGTACTTC. It specifies CSVAMGYEQYF.

This clonotype was recorded many times. V gene TRBV2 combines with J gene TRBJ2-7, with 14 bases matching TRBD2. Trimming cost V 5 bases and J 7 bases; bases outside gene matches: 7. Germline V gene sequence: CDR1 SNHLY, CDR2 FYNNEI. The CDR3 loop spans 15 amino acids. The CDR3 DNA reads as TGTGCCAGCAGTAACCCGGGACTAGCGGGAGTTGAGCAGTACTTC. Protein sequence: CASSNPGLAGVEQYF.

This clonotype was recorded many times. The V gene is TRBV28, the J gene TRBJ1-2; D might be TRBD1 (6 bases). V shed 4 bases and J shed 7 bases, with 19 bases lying between them. Germline V CDR1 and CDR2: MDHEN, SYDVKM. The CDR3 consists of 15 residues. This CDR3 is CASSSEPTGLGGYTF. CDR3 coding DNA: TGTGCCAGCAGTTCAGAGCCCACAGGGCTGGGTGGCTACACCTTC.

The chain carries TRBV19 and TRBJ1-2; TRBD1 is a possible D gene (6 bases). V shed 8 bases and J shed 2 bases, with 21 bases lying between them. Germline-derived CDR1 and CDR2 are LNHDA and SQIVND (reference sequence). The CDR3 runs to 16 residues. Written as DNA, the CDR3 is TGTGCCAGTCGCTCGGTATCCGCCGGACAGAACTATGGCTACACCTTC. It translates to CASRSVSAGQNYGYTF.